The 22 T cell receptor beta chains presented below share a single source sample, sequenced in a study of T cell repertoires in cytomegalovirus infection. TCRdb redid the calling of the reads with MiXCR, one entry per CDR3 protein. The sample includes approximately 750,000 distinct CDR3 sequences, roughly 36% of them seen just once. The specimen was PBMCs. Receptors were obtained from a human donor in good health (CMV status not recorded). Some clones in this sample may be carry-over from other donors' samples.

This clonotype was found once. The chain uses TRBV7-6 and TRBJ1-5; no definite D call. This CDR3 is 15 amino acids long. Trimming cost V 4 bases and J 9 bases, with 19 bases left between them. Germline-derived CDR1 and CDR2 are SGHVS and FNYEAQ. The CDR3 protein is CASSSVTGKDPPQHF. CDR3 DNA: TGTGCCAGCAGCTCAGTCACCGGGAAGGACCCGCCCCAGCATTTT.

This clonotype was seen only a few times. CDR3 in amino acids: CASSSRGLNAGELFF. The CDR3 coding sequence is TGTGCCAGCAGTTCCCGGGGCCTAAACGCCGGGGAGCTGTTTTTT. V gene TRBV27 combines with J gene TRBJ2-2; D is perhaps TRBD1 or TRBD2 (5 bases each). With 4 bases removed from V and 6 bases from J, the gap between germline ends came to 15 bases. Germline lookup yields CDR1 MNHEY and CDR2 SMNVEV (reference sequence). The CDR3 runs 15 residues.

V is TRBV28 and J is TRBJ1-5, with 7 positions matching TRBD1. V lost 1 base and J lost 5; bases outside the gene matches: 11. Germline assignment: CDR1 MDHEN and CDR2 SYDVKM. This CDR3 is built from 17 residues. As DNA, the CDR3 is TGTGCCAGCAGTTTATCCGGGGGGGAGGGGGCGCATCAGCCCCAGCATTTT. It specifies CASSLSGGEGAHQPQHF.

The chain employs TRBV11-1 and TRBJ2-3; D uncertain. The CDR3 runs 15 residues. CDR1 and CDR2 (germline): SGHAT, FQDESV (reference sequence). V gave up 5 bases and J gave up 1 base, with 13 bases separating them. This CDR3 reads CASSHDGRGTDTQYF. The CDR3 DNA sequence: TGTGCCAGCAGCCACGACGGGCGAGGCACAGATACGCAGTATTTT.

This clonotype was found a few times. This chain joins TRBV6-1 and TRBJ2-1; 9 bases are a match to TRBD1. CDR1 is MNHNS and CDR2 is SASEGT in the germline V gene. V lost 5 bases, J lost 3 bases, and 5 bases stayed unmatched. The CDR3 has 15 residues. CDR3 amino acids: CASSKGTGSYNEQFF. In DNA form, the CDR3 reads TGTGCCAGCAGTAAAGGGACAGGGAGCTACAATGAGCAGTTCTTC.

This rearrangement joins TRBV24-1 to TRBJ1-2, with 11 bases matching TRBD1. V lost 4 bases, J lost 5 bases, and 8 bases stayed unmatched. The germline V gene encodes CDR1 KGHDR and CDR2 SFDVKD. The CDR3 runs 16 residues. CDR3 protein: CATSEPGTGGKYGYTF. For the CDR3, the DNA is TGTGCCACCAGTGAACCCGGGACAGGGGGAAAGTATGGCTACACCTTC.

This clonotype was detected ten times or more. This chain connects TRBV7-2 to TRBJ1-2; D is unclear. With 5 bases removed from V and 0 bases from J, the gap between germline ends came to 19 bases. The CDR3 has 17 amino acids. The germline CDR1 and CDR2 sequences are SGHTA and FQGNSA. The chain's CDR3 is CASSPRVTLSANYGYTF. The CDR3 DNA reads as TGTGCCAGCAGCCCCCGGGTTACCTTGTCAGCTAACTATGGCTACACCTTC.

The gene calls are TRBV28 and TRBJ1-2; TRBD1 matches 11 bases. This CDR3 has 15 amino acids. With 1 base clipped from V and 7 bases from J, the junction kept 5 bases outside the gene matches. Per germline, CDR1 MDHEN and CDR2 SYDVKM. The CDR3 sequence: CASSLYGQGAGGYTF. CDR3 DNA sequence: TGTGCCAGCAGTTTATACGGACAGGGGGCTGGTGGCTACACCTTC.

This clonotype was seen a handful of times. The chain couples TRBV20-1 to TRBJ1-5; a possible D gene is TRBD1 (6 bases). Trimming took 6 bases from V and 7 from J, leaving 16 bases between them. This CDR3 is built from 13 residues. Per germline, CDR1 DFQATT and CDR2 SNEGSKA (reference sequence). CDR3 in amino acids: CSARRGGGQPQHF. The CDR3 DNA sequence: TGCAGTGCCCGACGTGGGGGGGGCCAGCCCCAGCATTTT.

This chain joins TRBV7-9 and TRBJ1-2; D is unresolved. Trimming took off 5 bases at V and 8 bases at J, with 18 bases between the two ends. The V gene's germline CDR1 is SEHNR and CDR2 FQNEAQ (reference sequence). This CDR3 is built from 14 residues. CDR3 nucleotides: TGTGCCAGCAGCCCGCCCGGGGATAACCAGGGCTACACCTTC. Its translation is CASSPPGDNQGYTF.

This rearrangement joins TRBV7-2 to TRBJ1-4, with D possibly matching TRBD1 (5 bases). Germline V CDR1 and CDR2: SGHTA, FQGNSA. Deletions cut 3 bases from V and 13 bases from J, with 12 bases between. The CDR3 has 12 residues. CDR3 in amino acids: CASSLGPGVLFF. CDR3 bases: TGTGCCAGCAGCTTGGGGCCGGGGGTACTGTTTTTT.

The V gene is TRBV28, the J gene TRBJ1-5; no clear D. From germline, CDR1 is MDHEN and CDR2 SYDVKM. V was pared by 5 bases and J by 0 bases, with 17 bases between. This CDR3 region has 17 residues. CDR3 protein: CASSPLLGLSSNQPQHF. The DNA for the CDR3 is TGTGCCAGCAGTCCTCTCCTTGGACTCTCTAGCAATCAGCCCCAGCATTTT. Variable domain in full (rest from reference TRBV28 and TRBJ1-5): DVKVTQSSRYLVKRTGEKVFLECVQDMDHENMFWYRQDPGLGLRLIYFSYDVKMKEKGDIPEGYSVSREKKERFSLILESASTNQTSMYLCASSPLLGLSSNQPQHFGDGTRLSIL.

Only one count was recorded for this clonotype. This may be a read error, as it is one base from a much larger clone. This chain connects TRBV7-2 to TRBJ2-2; D remains ambiguous. CDR1 and CDR2 from the germline V gene are SGHTA and FQGNSA. V lost 4 bases, J lost 6 bases, and 12 bases lay in between. The CDR3 is 14 amino acids. CDR3 region: CASSYGAQAGELFF. The CDR3 DNA is TGTGCCAGCAGCTACGGAGCGCAAGCCGGGGAGCTGTTTTTT. The full variable domain, with the rest looked up from reference TRBV7-2 and TRBJ2-2, is GAGVSQSPSNKVTEKGKDVELRCDPISGHTALYWYRQSLGQGLEFLIYFQGNSAPDKSGLPSDRFSAERTGGSVSTLTIQRTQQEDSAVYLCASSYGAQAGELFFGEGSRLTVL.

Only a few counts were recorded for this clonotype. The rearrangement joins TRBV12-3 or TRBV12-4 to TRBJ1-2; D gene uncertain. The CDR3 runs to 14 residues. The V end was cut by 5 bases, the J end by 5 bases, with 15 bases between. The CDR3 region is CASSISDQGYGYTF. The CDR3 DNA reads as TGTGCCAGCAGTATATCGGACCAAGGGTATGGCTACACCTTC.

This clonotype has only a few counts. The chain uses TRBV28 and TRBJ1-6; a possible D gene is TRBD1 (6 bases). V was pared by 4 bases and J by 10 bases, with 17 bases between. The germline V gene encodes CDR1 MDHEN and CDR2 SYDVKM. CDR3 size: 15 residues. The CDR3 reads CASSSTRGGRSPLHF. CDR3 DNA: TGTGCCAGCAGTTCGACCAGGGGCGGGCGGTCACCCCTCCACTTT.

This clonotype appeared a few times. The genes are TRBV7-9 and TRBJ2-1; 8 bases agree with TRBD1. The CDR3 spans 13 residues. From germline, CDR1 is SEHNR and CDR2 FQNEAQ (reference sequence). V shed 7 bases and J 3 bases; nucleotides not matched to a gene: 2. CDR3 bases: TGTGCCAGCATGGACAGGGTCTACAATGAGCAGTTCTTC. It is translated as CASMDRVYNEQFF.

This clonotype was detected only a few times. This chain joins TRBV7-8 and TRBJ1-5; D is uncertain. The V end lost 5 bases, the J end lost 3 bases, and 17 bases lay between the germline ends. CDR3 length: 16 amino acids. Germline V gene sequence: CDR1 SGHVS, CDR2 FQNEAQ. In DNA form, the CDR3 reads TGTGCCAGCAGCCCCCCAGGCCGTCAGAACAATCAGCCCCAGCATTTT. This translates into CASSPPGRQNNQPQHF.

This clonotype has just a few counts. For the CDR3, the DNA is TGTGCCAGCAGTGGGGCAACTTATGGCTACACCTTC. Amino acid sequence: CASSGATYGYTF. The chain uses TRBV2 and TRBJ1-2; D remains unclear. V was pared by 4 bases and J by 5 bases, with 8 bases between. Germline CDR1 is SNHLY and CDR2 is FYNNEI. This CDR3 is built from 12 residues.

The chain is built from TRBV28 and TRBJ1-5; 7 nucleotides align to TRBD1. The V and J ends lost 7 bases and 2 bases, in that order; junction bases with no gene match: 8. This CDR3 comprises 15 residues. Germline values: CDR1 MDHEN, CDR2 SYDVKM. The CDR3 DNA reads as TGTGCCAGCACTCTTACAGGGGAAGGCAATCAGCCCCAGCATTTT. It translates to CASTLTGEGNQPQHF.

To note about this clonotype: This is likely a read error, given that the CDR3 carries no conserved phenylalanine or tryptophan at its end. The DNA is omitted, as the CDR3 cannot be located on it reliably, and the CDR3 follows TCRdb's listing. The chain couples TRBV7-8 to TRBJ2-1. Germline V gives CDR1 SGHVS, CDR2 FQNEAQ. Counting both end residues, the CDR3 totals 16 amino acids. The CDR3 region is CASSLDALSSYNEQLL.

CDR3 sequence (DNA): TGTGCCAGTAGGTATAGGGGGACAGGGGGCCAAGGAACTGAAGCTTTCTTT. It is translated as CASRYRGTGGQGTEAFF. The V call is TRBV19, the J call TRBJ1-1; 12 positions agree with TRBD1. CDR1 and CDR2 (germline): LNHDA, SQIVND (reference sequence). V lost 6 bases and J lost 5; bases outside the gene matches: 13. The CDR3 is 17 amino acids.

This clonotype turned up a few times. The V gene is TRBV7-9, the J gene TRBJ2-3, with 13 nucleotides matching TRBD2. Germline V gene sequence: CDR1 SEHNR, CDR2 FQNEAQ (reference sequence). V gave up 5 bases and J gave up 5 bases; unmatched junction bases: 10. The CDR3 runs to 17 residues. The CDR3 spells CASSPGLAGAARDTQYF. The CDR3 DNA is TGTGCCAGCAGCCCAGGACTAGCGGGAGCCGCCCGAGATACGCAGTATTTT.